This T cell receptor (beta chain) comes out of a study of T-cell reconstitution after alpha-beta-depleted transplantation in children. Molecular barcoding with unique molecular identifiers was used for the TCRbeta library. TCRdb analysed the PCR reads with MiXCR anew, one entry per CDR3 protein. The sample has about 830,000 distinct CDR3 sequences, 15% to 20% seen once. CDR3 size: 16 residues. Germline V gene data show CDR1 as DFQATT and CDR2 as SNEGSKA (reference sequence). J lost 4 bases, V lost 0 bases, and 7 bases had no gene match. Sequencing used PBMCs, mostly from graft donor cells, obtained 360 days after TCRalphabeta/CD19-depleted stem cell transplant. J is TRBJ2-7 and V is TRBV20-1; 12 bases are shared with TRBD2. The clonotype originates from a male patient between 10 and 17 years old who had a stem cell transplant for acute lymphoblastic leukemia, so the T cells may come from the graft donor. In nucleotides, the CDR3 is TGCAGTGCTAGAGATCTTCTAGCGGGGGGGGGATACGAGCAGTACTTC. Amino acids: CSARDLLAGGGYEQYF.